The 2 T cell receptor beta chains presented below share a single source sample, sequenced in a study of identifying expanded T cells in peripheral blood. Some clones are missing from TCRdb's copy, which holds only in-frame ones; the method was immunoSEQ multiplex PCR. The table has over 85,000 clones, about 85% seen once. Sequencing was carried out using blood. Every receptor here comes from a person aged 18-69 years in good health.

This chain joins TRBV2 and TRBJ2-7, with D perhaps given as TRBD1 or TRBD2 (5 bases each). The CDR3 is made up of 16 amino acids. Germline lookup yields CDR1 SNHLY and CDR2 FYNNEI. The V and J ends lost 3 bases and 7 bases respectively, with 22 bases between them. CDR3 loop: CASSESGTGSVGEQYF. For the CDR3, the DNA is TGTGCCAGCAGTGAGTCCGGGACCGGCTCGGTCGGGGAGCAGTACTTC. Full variable domain (missing parts from reference TRBV2 and TRBJ2-7): EPEVTQTPSHQVTQMGQEVILRCVPISNHLYFYWYRQILGQKVEFLVSFYNNEISEKSEIFDDQFSVERPDGSNFTLKIRSTKLEDSAMYFCASSESGTGSVGEQYFGPGTRLTVT.

The gene calls are TRBV7-9 and TRBJ2-7; tentatively, D is TRBD1 (5 bases). Per germline, CDR1 SEHNR and CDR2 FQNEAQ (reference sequence). The CDR3 spans 13 residues. Trimming took off 4 bases at V and 3 bases at J, with 10 bases between the two ends. In nucleotides, the CDR3 is TGTGCCAGCAGCTCCAACAGGTACTACGAGCAGTACTTC. Translated: CASSSNRYYEQYF.